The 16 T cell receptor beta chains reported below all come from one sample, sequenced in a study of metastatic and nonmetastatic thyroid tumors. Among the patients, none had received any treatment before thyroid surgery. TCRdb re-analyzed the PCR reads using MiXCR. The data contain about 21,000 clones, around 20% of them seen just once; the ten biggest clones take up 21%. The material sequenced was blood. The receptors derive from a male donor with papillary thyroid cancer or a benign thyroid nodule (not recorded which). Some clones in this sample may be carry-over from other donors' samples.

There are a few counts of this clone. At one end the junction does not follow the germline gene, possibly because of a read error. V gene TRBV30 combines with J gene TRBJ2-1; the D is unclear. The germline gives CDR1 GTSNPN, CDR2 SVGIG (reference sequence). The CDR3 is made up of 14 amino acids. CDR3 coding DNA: TGTGCCTGGAATGGGCAGCAGGAGTGGGATGAGCATTTCTTC. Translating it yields CAWNGQQEWDEHFF. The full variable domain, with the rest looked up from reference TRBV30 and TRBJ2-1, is SQTIHQWPATLVQPVGSPLSLECTVEGTSNPNLYWYRQAAGRGLQLLFYSVGIGQISSEVPQNLSASRPQDRQFILSSKKLLLSDSGFYLCAWNGQQEWDEHFFGPGTRLTVL.

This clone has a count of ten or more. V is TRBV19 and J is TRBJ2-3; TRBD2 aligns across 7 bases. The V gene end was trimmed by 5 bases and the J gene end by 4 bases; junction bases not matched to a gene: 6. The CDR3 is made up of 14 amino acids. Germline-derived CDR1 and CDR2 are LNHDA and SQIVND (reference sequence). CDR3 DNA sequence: TGTGCCAGTAGTGTGGGGGGGGAGGCAGATACGCAGTATTTT. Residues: CASSVGGEADTQYF. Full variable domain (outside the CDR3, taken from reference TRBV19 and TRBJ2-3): DGGITQSPKYLFRKEGQNVTLSCEQNLNHDAMYWYRQDPGQGLRLIYYSQIVNDFQKGDIAEGYSVSREKKESFPLTVTSAQKNPTAFYLCASSVGGEADTQYFGPGTRLTVL.

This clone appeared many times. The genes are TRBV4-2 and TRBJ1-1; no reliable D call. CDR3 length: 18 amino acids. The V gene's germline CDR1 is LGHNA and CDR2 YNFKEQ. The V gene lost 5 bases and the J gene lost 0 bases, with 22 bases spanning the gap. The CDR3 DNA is TGTGCCAGCAGCTCAAGGACCTCCAGAATCCGGATGAACACTGAAGCTTTCTTT. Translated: CASSSRTSRIRMNTEAFF.

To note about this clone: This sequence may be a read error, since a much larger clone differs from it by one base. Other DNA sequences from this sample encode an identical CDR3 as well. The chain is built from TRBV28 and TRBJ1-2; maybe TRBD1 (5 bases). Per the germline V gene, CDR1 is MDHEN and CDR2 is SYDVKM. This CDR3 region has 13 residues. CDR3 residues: CASKGRGEGGYTF. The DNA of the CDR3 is TGTGCCAGCAAAGGACGGGGGGAGGGAGGCTACACTTTC.

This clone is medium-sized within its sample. The CDR3 bases are TGTGCCAGCAGCACGGGACAAATAGGCGAGCAGTACTTC. It yields the protein CASSTGQIGEQYF. The chain carries TRBV7-6 and TRBJ2-7; weak D call: TRBD1 (6 bases). The CDR3 totals 13 residues. Germline-derived CDR1 and CDR2 are SGHVS and FNYEAQ. V shed 5 bases and J shed 6 bases, with 14 bases lying between them.

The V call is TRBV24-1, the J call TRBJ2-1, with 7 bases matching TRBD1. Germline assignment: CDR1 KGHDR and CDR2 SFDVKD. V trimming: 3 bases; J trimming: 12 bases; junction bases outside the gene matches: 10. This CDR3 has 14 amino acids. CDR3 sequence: CATSDPISGGRQFF. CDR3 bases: TGTGCCACCAGTGATCCCATTTCAGGGGGAAGGCAGTTCTTC.

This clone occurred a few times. CDR3 sequence (DNA): TGTGCCAGCAGCCCCGGAGGGCTGGAAGCTTTCTTT. Translated, it gives CASSPGGLEAFF. The chain has TRBV9 and TRBJ1-1; D not resolved. Trimming left V 4 bases short and J 8 bases short, with 12 bases between. The CDR3 length is 12 residues. The germline V gene has CDR1 SGDLS and CDR2 YYNGEE.

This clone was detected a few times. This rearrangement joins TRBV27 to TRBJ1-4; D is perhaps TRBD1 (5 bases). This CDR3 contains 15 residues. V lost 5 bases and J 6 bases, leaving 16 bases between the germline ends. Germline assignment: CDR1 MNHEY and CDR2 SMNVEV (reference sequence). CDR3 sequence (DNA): TGTGCCAGCAGTCTCAACAGGCCTCCGGATGAAAAACTGTTTTTT. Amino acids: CASSLNRPPDEKLFF.

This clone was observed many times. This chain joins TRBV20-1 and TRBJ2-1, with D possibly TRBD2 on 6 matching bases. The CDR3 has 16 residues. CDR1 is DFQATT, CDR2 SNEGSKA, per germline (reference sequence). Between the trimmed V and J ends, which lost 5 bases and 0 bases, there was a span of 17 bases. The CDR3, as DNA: TGCAGTGCTCGAAATCTAGCGTGGAGCTCCTACAATGAGCAGTTCTTC. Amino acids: CSARNLAWSSYNEQFF.

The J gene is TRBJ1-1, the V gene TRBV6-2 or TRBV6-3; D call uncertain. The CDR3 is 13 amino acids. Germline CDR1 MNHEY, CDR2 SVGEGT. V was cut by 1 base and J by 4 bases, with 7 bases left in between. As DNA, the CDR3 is TGTGCCAGCAGTTACTTGCACACCACTGAAGCTTTCTTT. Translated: CASSYLHTTEAFF.

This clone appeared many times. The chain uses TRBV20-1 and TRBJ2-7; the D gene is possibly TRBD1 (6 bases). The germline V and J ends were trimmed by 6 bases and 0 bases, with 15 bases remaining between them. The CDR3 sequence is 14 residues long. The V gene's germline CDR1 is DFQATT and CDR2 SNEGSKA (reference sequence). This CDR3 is CSAPAARGSYEQYF. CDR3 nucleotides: TGCAGTGCCCCTGCAGCCAGGGGCTCCTACGAGCAGTACTTC.

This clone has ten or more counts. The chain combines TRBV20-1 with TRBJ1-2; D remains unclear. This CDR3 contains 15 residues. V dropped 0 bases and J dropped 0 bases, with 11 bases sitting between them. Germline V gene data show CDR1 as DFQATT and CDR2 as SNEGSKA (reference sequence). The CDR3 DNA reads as TGCAGTGCTAGAGATACGGACGGCACTAACTATGGCTACACCTTC. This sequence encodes CSARDTDGTNYGYTF.

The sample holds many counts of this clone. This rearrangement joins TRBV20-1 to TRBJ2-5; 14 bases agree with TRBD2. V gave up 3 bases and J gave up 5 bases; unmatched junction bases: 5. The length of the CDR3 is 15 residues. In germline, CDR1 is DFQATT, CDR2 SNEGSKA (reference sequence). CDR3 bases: TGCAGTGCTAGGGGGACTAGCGGGAGTACTGAGACCCAGTACTTC. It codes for CSARGTSGSTETQYF.

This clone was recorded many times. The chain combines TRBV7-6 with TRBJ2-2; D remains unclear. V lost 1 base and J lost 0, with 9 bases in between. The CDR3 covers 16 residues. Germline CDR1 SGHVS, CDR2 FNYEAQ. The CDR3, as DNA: TGTGCCAGCAGCTTAGTTGCCGGCGCGAACACCGGGGAGCTGTTTTTT. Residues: CASSLVAGANTGELFF.

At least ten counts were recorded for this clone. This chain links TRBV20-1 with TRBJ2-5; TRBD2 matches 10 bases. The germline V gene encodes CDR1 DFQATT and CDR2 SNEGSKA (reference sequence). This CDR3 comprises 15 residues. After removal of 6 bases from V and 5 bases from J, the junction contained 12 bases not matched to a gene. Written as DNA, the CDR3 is TGCAGTGCCCCCTCTCAGCGGGGGGGTGGGGAGACCCAGTACTTC. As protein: CSAPSQRGGGETQYF.

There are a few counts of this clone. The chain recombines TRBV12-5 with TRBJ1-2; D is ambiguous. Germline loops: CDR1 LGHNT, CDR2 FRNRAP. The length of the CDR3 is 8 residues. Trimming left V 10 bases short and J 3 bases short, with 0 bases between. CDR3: CANYGYTF. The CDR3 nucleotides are TGTGCTAACTATGGCTACACCTTC.